One and the same sample provided the 3 T cell receptor beta chains below, sequenced in a study of T cells in Graves' hyperthyroidism and ophthalmopathy. RNA transcripts provided the source from which TCR beta CDR3 regions were amplified. In the first-round RT-PCR of the TCR CDR3, the HTBI primer set was used. TCRdb re-analysed the multiplex PCR reads in MiXCR, keeping a single row per CDR3 protein. The table records under 350,000 distinct CDR3 sequences, approximately 15% of them present only once. Source material: blood. Receptors were obtained from an older woman with Graves' ophthalmopathy.

This clonotype was seen at least ten times. This rearrangement joins TRBV12-3 or TRBV12-4 to TRBJ2-3, with D unresolved. This CDR3 is built from 17 residues. V dropped 4 bases and J dropped 0 bases, with 17 bases sitting between them. The CDR3 DNA is TGTGCCAGCAGTTCCGGTGGGCGCAGCGAGAGCACAGATACGCAGTATTTT. Amino acids: CASSSGGRSESTDTQYF.

This clonotype was observed many times. The chain recombines TRBV11-2 with TRBJ2-1, with 9 nucleotides matching TRBD2. Germline CDR1 SGHAT, CDR2 FQNNGV. The CDR3 runs 14 residues. V shed 3 bases and J 5 bases; nucleotides not matched to a gene: 2. The CDR3 nucleotides are TGTGCCAGCAGCTTGGCTAGCGGGAACAATGAGCAGTTCTTC. It codes for CASSLASGNNEQFF.

In this sample, this clonotype turned up many times. This chain joins TRBV2 and TRBJ2-6; D not resolved. The CDR3 consists of 14 residues. Trimming pared 7 bases from V and 2 bases from J, leaving 9 bases between. Looked up from germline, CDR1 is SNHLY and CDR2 is FYNNEI. The DNA of the CDR3 is TGTGCCAGCACAAGGGAAACTGGGGCCAACGTCCTGACTTTC. Amino acids: CASTRETGANVLTF.